This record looks at one T cell receptor (beta chain) sequence and its context. This clonotype was found many times. There is no known antigen for this receptor. Per-base quality was not reported, and no clone a single base away is much larger than it. A case-control design nested within a healthcare worker cohort in London, UK, was used, with weekly nasopharyngeal swab PCR tests and blood sampling performed. Healthcare workers were recruited between 23 and 31 March 2020, during the week of the UK lockdown, and were followed weekly for up to roughly 15 weeks. Ends trimmed: V by 7 bases, J by 2 bases; bases unmatched to a gene: 9. In the germline V gene, CDR1 corresponds to KGHDR and CDR2 to SFDVKD. There are 18 amino acids in the CDR3, from cysteine to phenylalanine inclusive. Only the CDR3 part of the read is kept: 54 bases, read in frame from the first base. The sample originates from a study of early T cells in non-severe SARS-CoV-2 infection (dated by TCRdb to the early 2020s). For the wider study: Bulk RNA from unsorted whole blood was used for TCR sequencing, so alpha and beta chains could not be paired. General study outcomes and caveats: Matching against VDJdb was skewed toward anti-spike CD8 responses, likely underestimated virus-specific expansions, and missed private and CD4 specificities.

Library creation used 5' RACE. Sequencing instrument: NextSeq 500. Unique molecular identifiers were attached to individual cDNA molecules in the TCR library protocol so that sequencing error and PCR bias could be corrected. Both TCR alpha and beta chains were sequenced, and tight co-correlation was observed between alpha and beta sequence abundances in each sample. As for how the authors treated the data: Decombinator V4 was used to perform V gene, J gene and CDR3 annotation of TCR sequences. TCRs were defined as expanded if a significant change between any two time points was detected under a Poisson model with p below 0.0001. Abundances of TCRs were expressed as counts per million after normalisation to the total number of TCRs sequenced in each sample. MAIT TCRs were defined by TRAV1-2 paired with TRAJ12, TRAJ20 or TRAJ33, and iNKT TCRs by TRAV10 paired with TRAJ18. VDJdb, accessed on 1 November 2021, was searched for TCRs annotated for CMV, EBV and SARS-CoV-2, and TCRs annotated for more than one antigen were excluded. The public reads were reanalyzed by TCRdb: fastp trimming at Q25, MiXCR alignment, in-frame beta chains only. Rows are unified per CDR3 protein, each entry keeping the most common DNA and genes. The V and J calls were determined by TCRdb, not by the authors. The table for this sample lists approximately 28,000 distinct CDR3 sequences; 5.5% to 7.5% of them were counted only once. The ten biggest clones cover about 32% of the sample.

The receptor was derived from an adult who was a healthcare worker with PCR-confirmed SARS-CoV-2 infection or an uninfected control (not recorded which). The chain joins TRBV24-1 to TRBJ2-2; the central 13 bases match TRBD2. The sequencing here drew on whole blood, taken at baseline. The CDR3 sequence is CATSDTGLAGDNTGELFF. The nucleotides are TGTGCCACCAGCGACACCGGACTAGCGGGAGATAACACCGGGGAGCTGTTTTTT.